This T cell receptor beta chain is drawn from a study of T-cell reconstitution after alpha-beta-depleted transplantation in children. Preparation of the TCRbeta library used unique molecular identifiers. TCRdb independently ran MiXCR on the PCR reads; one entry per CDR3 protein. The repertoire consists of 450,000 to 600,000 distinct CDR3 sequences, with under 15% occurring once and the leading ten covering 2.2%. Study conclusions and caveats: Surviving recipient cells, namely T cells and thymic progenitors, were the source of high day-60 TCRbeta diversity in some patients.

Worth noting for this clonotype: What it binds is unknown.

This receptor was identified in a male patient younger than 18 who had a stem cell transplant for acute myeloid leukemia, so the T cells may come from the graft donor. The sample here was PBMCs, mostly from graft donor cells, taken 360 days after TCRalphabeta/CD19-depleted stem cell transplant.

Here the CDR3 DNA reads TGCGCCAGCAGCCAGGGACAAGAAGCTTTCTTT. Translating it yields CASSQGQEAFF. The rearrangement uses TRBV4-1 and TRBJ1-1; perhaps TRBD1 as D (6 bases). The CDR3 length is 11 residues. Germline-derived CDR1 and CDR2 are MGHRA and YSYEKL. Trimming took off 3 bases at V and 8 bases at J, with 7 bases between the two ends.